The clone carrying this TCR beta chain was seen a handful of times. This entry comes from a study of early T cells in non-severe SARS-CoV-2 infection. Background on the study: Sequencing of unsorted whole blood was done on bulk RNA, leaving chains unpaired.

Unique molecular identifiers tagged individual cDNA molecules. Using its own MiXCR run on the 5' RACE reads, TCRdb lists one record per CDR3 protein. Of over 50,000 distinct CDR3 sequences listed, approximately 10% are singletons. This CDR3 region has 14 residues. V dropped 4 bases and J dropped 2 bases, with 11 bases sitting between them. Germline V gene sequence: CDR1 KGHSH, CDR2 LQKENI. The receptor comes from an adult who was a healthcare worker with PCR-confirmed SARS-CoV-2 infection or an uninfected control (not recorded which). The chain carries TRBV18 and TRBJ2-5, with D perhaps TRBD1 (6 bases). Sequenced input: whole blood. CDR3 bases: TGTGCCAGCTCACGTGGACAGCTTCAAGAGACCCAGTACTTC. Its translation: CASSRGQLQETQYF.